A selection of T cell receptor beta chains follows, all from one sample in a study of a mutant IDH1 vaccine in newly diagnosed glioma. Assay used: immunoSEQ multiplex PCR; TCRdb lists only in-frame clones, some missing. The repertoire holds some 95,000 clones, with roughly 75% as singletons. The material was PBMCs, obtained from a glioma patient treated with radiotherapy, temozolomide or both. These receptors were taken from a man aged 35 to 55 with glioma. The CDR3 runs from the conserved cysteine through the conserved F or W. The D gene is left open where the match is weak. Clone size appears in some rows only: once, few, many, or a class for an expanded clone.

.	.	TRBJ2-7	TRBV7-2	CASSLGVGGYEQYF	TGTGCCAGCAGCTTAGGGGTTGGGGGGTACGAGCAGTACTTC
.	.	TRBJ1-2	TRBV10-3	CAISDNQWGYTF	TGTGCCATCAGTGATAATCAGTGGGGCTACACCTTC
.	.	TRBJ1-2	TRBV6-1	CASSETGDYGYTF	TGTGCCAGCAGTGAAACGGGAGACTATGGCTACACCTTC
.	.	TRBJ2-3	TRBV10-2	CATLRTKRDTQYF	TGCGCCACCCTCAGGACTAAAAGAGATACGCAGTATTTT
.	.	TRBJ1-2	TRBV2	CASRSGGVDYGYTF	TGTGCCAGCAGGTCCGGGGGAGTGGACTATGGCTACACCTTC
.	TRBD2	TRBJ2-3	TRBV27	CASRAGTSVSTDTQYF	TGTGCCAGCAGGGCCGGGACTAGCGTTAGCACAGATACGCAGTATTTT
.	.	TRBJ2-2	TRBV4-3	CASSQVAAGAGELFF	TGCGCCAGCAGCCAAGTCGCTGCAGGGGCCGGGGAGCTGTTTTTT
.	TRBD1	TRBJ2-1	TRBV7-9	CASSLADRGRAGVDNEQFF	TGTGCCAGCAGCTTAGCCGACAGGGGGCGGGCGGGAGTTGACAATGAGCAGTTCTTC
.	TRBD2	TRBJ2-3	TRBV4-2	CASSQEVAGDIDTQYF	TGTGCCAGCAGCCAAGAGGTAGCGGGAGATATAGATACGCAGTATTTT
.	TRBD1	TRBJ1-5	TRBV6-5	CASSWTGNQPQHF	TGTGCCAGCAGTTGGACAGGGAATCAGCCCCAGCATTTT
few	TRBD1	TRBJ1-2	TRBV7-2	CASSLGDRMRDGYTF	TGTGCCAGCAGCTTAGGGGACAGGATGAGAGACGGCTACACCTTC
.	.	TRBJ2-1	TRBV28	CASSSLKGGKDEQFF	TGTGCCAGCAGTTCCCTAAAGGGGGGCAAGGATGAGCAGTTCTTC
.	.	TRBJ2-7	TRBV4-2	CASSQDYEQYF	TGTGCCAGCAGCCAAGACTACGAGCAGTACTTC
.	TRBD1	TRBJ2-5	TRBV5-1	CASVLDRGGETQYF	TGCGCCAGCGTTCTCGACAGGGGCGGGGAGACCCAGTACTTC
.	.	TRBJ2-4	TRBV10-3	CAISEPDLAKNIQYF	TGTGCCATCAGTGAGCCCGATTTAGCCAAAAACATTCAGTACTTC
once	.	TRBJ2-1	TRBV27	CASSPVWNEQFF	TGTGCCAGCAGCCCAGTCTGGAATGAGCAGTTCTTC
few	.	TRBJ1-4	TRBV30	CAWSGTYEKLFF	TGTGCCTGGAGCGGGACTTATGAAAAACTGTTTTTT
.	.	TRBJ1-4	TRBV28	CASSLPMAGDATNEKLFF	TGTGCCAGCAGTCTACCCATGGCAGGGGATGCAACTAATGAAAAACTGTTTTTT
.	.	TRBJ2-7	TRBV4-3	CASSQDHRGGDEQYF	TGCGCCAGCAGCCAAGACCACCGAGGAGGGGACGAGCAGTACTTC
.	TRBD2	TRBJ2-7	TRBV5-1	CASSLGLAGGLSSYEQYF	TGCGCCAGCAGCTTGGGACTAGCGGGGGGACTTAGCTCCTACGAGCAGTACTTC